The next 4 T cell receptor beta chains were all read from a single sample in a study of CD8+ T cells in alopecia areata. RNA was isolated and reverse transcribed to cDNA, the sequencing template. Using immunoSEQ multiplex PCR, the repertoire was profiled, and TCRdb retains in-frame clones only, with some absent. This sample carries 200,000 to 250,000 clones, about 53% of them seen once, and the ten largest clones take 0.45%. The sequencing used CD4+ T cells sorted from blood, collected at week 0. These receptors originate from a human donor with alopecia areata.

In DNA form, the CDR3 reads TGCGCCAGCAGCTTGGGGGCTAGCGGGAGGAGATACAATGAGCAGTTCTTC. Amino acids: CASSLGASGRRYNEQFF. This sequence joins TRBV5-1 and TRBJ2-1, with 11 positions matching TRBD2. The V gene end was trimmed by 0 bases and the J gene end by 4 bases; junction bases not matched to a gene: 6. In germline, CDR1 is SGHRS, CDR2 YFSETQ. The CDR3 spans 17 residues.

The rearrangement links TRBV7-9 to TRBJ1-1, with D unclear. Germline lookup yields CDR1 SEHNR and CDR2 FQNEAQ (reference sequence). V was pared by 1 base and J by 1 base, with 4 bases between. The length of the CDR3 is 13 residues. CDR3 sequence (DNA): TGTGCCAGCAGCTTAGGCAAGAACACTGAAGCTTTCTTT. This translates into CASSLGKNTEAFF.

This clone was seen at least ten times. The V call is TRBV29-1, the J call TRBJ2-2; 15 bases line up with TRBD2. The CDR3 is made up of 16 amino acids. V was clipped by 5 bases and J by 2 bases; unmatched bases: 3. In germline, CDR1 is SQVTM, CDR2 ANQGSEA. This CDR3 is CSVRTSGRANTGELFF. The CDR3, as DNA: TGCAGCGTTAGGACTAGCGGGAGGGCAAACACCGGGGAGCTGTTTTTT.

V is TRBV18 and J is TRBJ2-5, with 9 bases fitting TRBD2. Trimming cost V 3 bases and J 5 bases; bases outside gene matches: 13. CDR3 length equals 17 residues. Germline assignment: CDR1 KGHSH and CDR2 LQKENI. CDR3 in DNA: TGTGCCAGCTCACCGACTAGCGGAATCCCTACCAGGGAGACCCAGTACTTC. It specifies CASSPTSGIPTRETQYF.